The 15 T cell receptor beta chains below all came from one sample that was sequenced in a study of blood T cells in healthy people across ages. The authors ran a second PCR of 7 to 11 cycles using a sample-barcoded 5' primer and a J-beta primer mix. TCRdb reprocessed the 5' RACE reads with MiXCR, giving one entry per CDR3 protein. Of 750,000 or so distinct CDR3 sequences listed, 20% to 25% are singletons. These data also formed part of another study, on T cells of mothers and their children.

Sample: blood. These TCRs come from a boy between 5 and 17 years old in good health.

The genes are TRBV29-1 and TRBJ2-1, with TRBD2 matching over 7 bases. V gave up 4 bases and J gave up 7 bases; unmatched junction bases: 7. The CDR3 has 13 residues. The germline gives CDR1 SQVTM, CDR2 ANQGSEA. DNA of the CDR3: TGCAGCGTTGTTGCGCTAGCGGAGAATGAGCAGTTCTTC. Its translation: CSVVALAENEQFF.

This chain joins TRBV6-5 and TRBJ2-7; either TRBD1 or TRBD2 may fit D (6 bases each). CDR1 MNHEY and CDR2 SVGAGI come from the germline V gene. The ends were cut back, 0 bases at V and 5 bases at J, with 11 bases in the middle. The CDR3 is 14 residues long. The CDR3 sequence is CASSYSRGVDEQYF. CDR3 nucleotide sequence: TGTGCCAGCAGTTACTCGAGGGGGGTAGACGAGCAGTACTTC.

This clonotype showed up just a few times. The chain employs TRBV5-6 and TRBJ2-2; 10 bases fit TRBD2. Germline V gene data show CDR1 as SGHDT and CDR2 as YYEEEE. V gave up 4 bases and J gave up 4 bases; unmatched junction bases: 7. The CDR3 is 16 amino acids. The CDR3 region has the DNA TGTGCCAGCAGCCCGGTACTAGCGGGAATCACCGGGGAGCTGTTTTTT. As protein: CASSPVLAGITGELFF.

This clonotype was seen only a few times. V gene TRBV28 combines with J gene TRBJ2-4; 7 bases are shared with TRBD1. This CDR3 contains 16 residues. The V and J ends lost 5 bases and 0 bases, in that order; junction bases with no gene match: 7. Per the germline V gene, CDR1 is MDHEN and CDR2 is SYDVKM. CDR3 loop: CASSNKGALAKNIQYF. In nucleotides, the CDR3 is TGTGCCAGCAGTAATAAGGGGGCCCTAGCCAAAAACATTCAGTACTTC.

The genes are TRBV12-3 or TRBV12-4 and TRBJ2-5; D perhaps matches TRBD2 (5 bases). The CDR3 contains 15 residues. V was pared by 3 bases and J by 5 bases, with 16 bases between. This CDR3 reads CASSLGLGGMETQYF. The CDR3 DNA follows: TGTGCCAGCAGTTTGGGCCTCGGAGGTATGGAGACCCAGTACTTC.

In its sample, this clonotype was seen a few times. The rearrangement links TRBV29-1 to TRBJ2-5, with a possible D match to TRBD1 (6 bases). Trimming removed 6 bases at V and 0 bases at J, with 11 bases between. Germline-derived CDR1 and CDR2 are SQVTM and ANQGSEA. This CDR3 comprises 13 residues. For the CDR3, the DNA is TGCAGCGTCGGGACACACGACCAAGAGACCCAGTACTTC. Translation: CSVGTHDQETQYF.

The chain carries TRBV29-1 and TRBJ1-2; D perhaps matches TRBD1 (5 bases). The V gene lost 5 bases and the J gene lost 6 bases, with 19 bases spanning the gap. CDR1 is SQVTM, CDR2 ANQGSEA, per germline. The CDR3 length is 14 residues. The CDR3 sequence is CSVLRGNELDGYTF. For the CDR3, the DNA is TGCAGCGTTTTACGGGGGAATGAGTTGGATGGCTACACCTTC.

The rearrangement links TRBV2 to TRBJ2-1; TRBD2 might be the D (6 bases). With the DNA end fitting TRBJ2-7 better, the J assignment may be wrong. Germline V gene lookup returns CDR1 SNHLY and CDR2 FYNNEI. The CDR3 has 13 residues. The CDR3: CASSGRDSYEQYF. CDR3 coding DNA: TGTGCCAGCAGTGGGAGGGATTCCTACGAGCAGTACTTC.

The rearrangement links TRBV6-5 to TRBJ2-2; D remains ambiguous. Between the trimmed V and J ends, which lost 5 bases and 3 bases, there was a span of 19 bases. Germline CDR1 is MNHEY and CDR2 is SVGAGI. There are 17 residues in the CDR3. Here the CDR3 reads CASSTRDSPTHTGELFF. For the CDR3, the DNA is TGTGCCAGCAGTACACGAGACTCCCCGACACACACCGGGGAGCTGTTTTTT.

The chain links TRBV7-2 to TRBJ1-6, with D perhaps matching TRBD1 (6 bases). Trimming took 2 bases from V and 10 from J, leaving 12 bases between them. The CDR3 sequence is 14 residues long. Germline loops: CDR1 SGHTA, CDR2 FQGNSA. CDR3 residues: CASSLPQGTSPLHF. CDR3 nucleotides: TGTGCCAGCAGCTTACCCCAGGGGACCTCACCCCTCCACTTT.

This clonotype appeared many times. This rearrangement joins TRBV20-1 to TRBJ2-1, with D unclear. CDR1 DFQATT and CDR2 SNEGSKA come from the germline V gene (reference sequence). V lost 0 bases to trimming and J lost 0 bases, with 12 bases between them. The CDR3 runs 16 residues. The chain's CDR3 is CSARDLYAGSYNEQFF. In DNA, the CDR3 is TGCAGTGCTAGAGATCTTTATGCAGGCTCCTACAATGAGCAGTTCTTC.

The V call is TRBV29-1, the J call TRBJ2-7; D remains ambiguous. CDR1 is SQVTM, CDR2 ANQGSEA, per germline. The germline V and J ends were trimmed by 4 bases and 3 bases, with 7 bases remaining between them. The CDR3 has 11 amino acids. In DNA, the CDR3 is TGCAGCGTTGGGGTAGACTACGAGCAGTACTTC. Translated: CSVGVDYEQYF.

The sample holds a few counts of this clonotype. This chain uses TRBV12-5 with TRBJ2-5; 7 nucleotides align to TRBD1. The germline gives CDR1 LGHNT, CDR2 FRNRAP. This CDR3 has 14 amino acids. V shed 6 bases, J shed 0 bases, and the junction held 4 bases outside the gene matches. The CDR3 reads CASGSGQNQETQYF. In DNA, the CDR3 is TGTGCTAGTGGCTCGGGACAGAACCAAGAGACCCAGTACTTC.

V and J are TRBV2 and TRBJ2-2; 11 nucleotides match TRBD2. V lost 4 bases, J lost 6 bases, and 7 bases stayed unmatched. The CDR3 is 16 residues long. Germline values: CDR1 SNHLY, CDR2 FYNNEI. CDR3 protein: CASSASSGGRPGELFF. CDR3 DNA: TGTGCCAGCAGTGCGTCTAGCGGGGGGCGCCCCGGGGAGCTGTTTTTT.

This clonotype turned up a few times. The chain combines TRBV7-2 with TRBJ2-7; possibly TRBD1 for D (5 bases). Germline V gives CDR1 SGHTA, CDR2 FQGNSA. The length of the CDR3 is 13 residues. With 5 bases removed from V and 5 bases from J, the gap between germline ends came to 13 bases. The CDR3 region has the DNA TGTGCCAGCAGCCTCTGGGGCGTAGACGAGCAGTACTTC. Encoded protein: CASSLWGVDEQYF.